Sequencing of this T cell receptor (beta chain) was carried out in a study of lymphopenia after photon versus proton radiotherapy. This clone has only one observation. Its antigen is not known. Study outcomes and limitations: Better survival with proton therapy was suggested as possible, not demonstrated. Oligoclonal CD8+ Temra expansion after nadir drove photon patients' diversity drop.

The assay was immunoSEQ multiplex PCR, and TCRdb's table has in-frame clones only and misses some. The sample holds about 34,000 clones, around 82% seen once. Germline assignment: CDR1 SNHLY and CDR2 FYNNEI. The V segment lost 9 bases and the J segment 1 base; nucleotides outside the gene matches: 2. The CDR3 is 13 residues long. The source was peripheral blood, collected from a patient treated with proton-based radiotherapy. The V and J genes are TRBV2 and TRBJ2-3; TRBD1 aligns across 9 bases. The clonotype originates from a woman aged 70-85 years with pancreatic cancer. For the CDR3, the DNA is TGTGCCAGACAGGGGGCTGGCACAGATACGCAGTATTTT. Its translation is CARQGAGTDTQYF.